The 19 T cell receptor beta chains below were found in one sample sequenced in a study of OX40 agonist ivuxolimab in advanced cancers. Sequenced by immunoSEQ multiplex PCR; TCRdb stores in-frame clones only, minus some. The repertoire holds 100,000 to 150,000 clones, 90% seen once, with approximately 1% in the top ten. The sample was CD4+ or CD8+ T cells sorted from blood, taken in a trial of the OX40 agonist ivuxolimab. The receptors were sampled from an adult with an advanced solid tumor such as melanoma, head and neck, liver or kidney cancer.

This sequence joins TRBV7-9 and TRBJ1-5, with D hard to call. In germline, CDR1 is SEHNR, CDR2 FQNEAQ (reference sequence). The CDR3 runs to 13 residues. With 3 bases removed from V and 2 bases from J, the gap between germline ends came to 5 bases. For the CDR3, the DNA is TGTGCCAGCAGCTTGGACGGCAATCAGCCCCAGCATTTT. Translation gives CASSLDGNQPQHF.

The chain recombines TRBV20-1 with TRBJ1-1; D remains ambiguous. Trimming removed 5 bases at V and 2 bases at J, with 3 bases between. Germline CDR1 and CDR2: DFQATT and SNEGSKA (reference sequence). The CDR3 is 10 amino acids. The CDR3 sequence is CSAANTEAFF. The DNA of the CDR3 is TGCAGTGCTGCTAACACTGAAGCTTTCTTT.

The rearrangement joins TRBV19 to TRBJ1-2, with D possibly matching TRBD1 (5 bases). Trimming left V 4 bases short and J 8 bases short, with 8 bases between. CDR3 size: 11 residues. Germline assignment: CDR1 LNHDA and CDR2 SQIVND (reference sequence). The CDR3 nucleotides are TGTGCCAGTAGTAGACAGACGGGCTACACCTTC. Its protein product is CASSRQTGYTF. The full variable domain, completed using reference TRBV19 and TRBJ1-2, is DGGITQSPKYLFRKEGQNVTLSCEQNLNHDAMYWYRQDPGQGLRLIYYSQIVNDFQKGDIAEGYSVSREKKESFPLTVTSAQKNPTAFYLCASSRQTGYTFGSGTRLTVV.

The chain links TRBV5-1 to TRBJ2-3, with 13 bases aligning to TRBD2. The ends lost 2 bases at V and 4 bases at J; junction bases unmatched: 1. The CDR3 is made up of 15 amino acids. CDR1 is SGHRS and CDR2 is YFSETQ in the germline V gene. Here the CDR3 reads CASSFTSGRADTQYF. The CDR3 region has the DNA TGCGCCAGCAGCTTCACTAGCGGGAGGGCAGATACGCAGTATTTT.

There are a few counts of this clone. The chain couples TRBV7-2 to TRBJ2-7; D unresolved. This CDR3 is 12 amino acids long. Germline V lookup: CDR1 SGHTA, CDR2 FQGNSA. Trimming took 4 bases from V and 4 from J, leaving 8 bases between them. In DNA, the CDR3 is TGTGCCAGCAGCTCAAACGGGTACGAGCAGTACTTC. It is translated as CASSSNGYEQYF.

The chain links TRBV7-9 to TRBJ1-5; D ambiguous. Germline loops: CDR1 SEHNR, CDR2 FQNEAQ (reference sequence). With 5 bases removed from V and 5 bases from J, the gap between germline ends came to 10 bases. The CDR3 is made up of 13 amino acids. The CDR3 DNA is TGTGCCAGCAGCCAAGGTTTACATCAGCCCCAGCATTTT. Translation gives CASSQGLHQPQHF.

The CDR3 DNA is TGTGCCAGCAGTTTAGGGGGAAGAAATGAAAAACTGTTTTTT. This translates into CASSLGGRNEKLFF. The J gene is TRBJ1-4, the V gene TRBV28; maybe TRBD1 (5 bases). CDR1 and CDR2 (germline): MDHEN, SYDVKM. The CDR3 contains 14 residues. V was trimmed by 2 bases and J by 5 bases, leaving 9 bases between them.

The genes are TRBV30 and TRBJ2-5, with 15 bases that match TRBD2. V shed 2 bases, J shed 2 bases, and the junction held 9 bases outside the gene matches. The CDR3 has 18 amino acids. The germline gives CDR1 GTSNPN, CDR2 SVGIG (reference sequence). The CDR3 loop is CAWSTRTSGRAGQETQYF. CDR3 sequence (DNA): TGTGCCTGGAGTACCCGGACTAGCGGGAGGGCCGGACAAGAGACCCAGTACTTC.

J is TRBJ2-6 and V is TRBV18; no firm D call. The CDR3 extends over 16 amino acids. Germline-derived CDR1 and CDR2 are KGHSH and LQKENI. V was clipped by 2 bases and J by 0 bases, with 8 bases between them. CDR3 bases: TGTGCCAGCTCACCAGCAGCTACCTCTGGGGCCAACGTCCTGACTTTC. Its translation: CASSPAATSGANVLTF.

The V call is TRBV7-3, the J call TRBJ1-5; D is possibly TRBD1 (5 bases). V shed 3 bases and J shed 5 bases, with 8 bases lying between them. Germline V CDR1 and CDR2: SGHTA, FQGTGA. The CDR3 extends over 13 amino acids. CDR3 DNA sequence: TGTGCCAGCAGCTTTGCGGGGGATCAGCCCCAGCATTTT. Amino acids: CASSFAGDQPQHF. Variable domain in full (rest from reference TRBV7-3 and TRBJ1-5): GAGVSQTPSNKVTEKGKYVELRCDPISGHTALYWYRQSLGQGPEFLIYFQGTGAADDSGLPNDRFFAVRPEGSVSTLKIQRTERGDSAVYLCASSFAGDQPQHFGDGTRLSIL.

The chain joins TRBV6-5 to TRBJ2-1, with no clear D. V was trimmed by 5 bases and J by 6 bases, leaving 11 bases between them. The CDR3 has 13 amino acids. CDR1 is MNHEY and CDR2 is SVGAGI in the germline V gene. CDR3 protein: CASSKTRLNEQFF. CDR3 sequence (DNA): TGTGCCAGCAGTAAGACGAGGCTCAATGAGCAGTTCTTC.

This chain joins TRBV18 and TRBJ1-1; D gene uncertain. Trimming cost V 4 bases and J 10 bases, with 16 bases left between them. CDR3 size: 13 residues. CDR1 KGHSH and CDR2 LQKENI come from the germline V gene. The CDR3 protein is CASSQGQENGAFF. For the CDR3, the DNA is TGTGCCAGCTCACAGGGTCAGGAGAATGGAGCTTTCTTT. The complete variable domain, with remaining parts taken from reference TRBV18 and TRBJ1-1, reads NAGVMQNPRHLVRRRGQEARLRCSPMKGHSHVYWYRQLPEEGLKFMVYLQKENIIDESGMPKERFSAEFPKEGPSILRIQQVVRGDSAAYFCASSQGQENGAFFGQGTRLTVV.

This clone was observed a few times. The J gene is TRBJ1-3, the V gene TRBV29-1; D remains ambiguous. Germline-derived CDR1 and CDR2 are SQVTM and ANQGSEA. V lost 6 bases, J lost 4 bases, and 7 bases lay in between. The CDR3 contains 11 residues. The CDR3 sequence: CSVDIGNTIYF. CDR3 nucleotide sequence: TGCAGCGTAGATATCGGAAACACCATATATTTT.

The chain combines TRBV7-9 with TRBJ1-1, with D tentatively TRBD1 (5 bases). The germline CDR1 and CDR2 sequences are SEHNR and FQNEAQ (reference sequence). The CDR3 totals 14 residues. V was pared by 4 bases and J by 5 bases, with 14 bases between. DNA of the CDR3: TGTGCCAGCAGCTCGCAGGGTGGTGGGACTGAAGCTTTCTTT. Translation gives CASSSQGGGTEAFF. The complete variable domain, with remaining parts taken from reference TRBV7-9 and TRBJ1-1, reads DTGVSQNPRHKITKRGQNVTFRCDPISEHNRLYWYRQTLGQGPEFLTYFQNEAQLEKSRLLSDRFSAERPKGSFSTLEIQRTEQGDSAMYLCASSSQGGGTEAFFGQGTRLTVV.

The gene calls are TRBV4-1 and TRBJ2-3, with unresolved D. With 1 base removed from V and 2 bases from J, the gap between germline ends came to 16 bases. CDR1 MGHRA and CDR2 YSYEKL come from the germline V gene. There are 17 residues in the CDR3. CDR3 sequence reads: CASSQVGSGVLTDTQYF. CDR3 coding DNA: TGCGCCAGCAGCCAAGTCGGCTCTGGCGTTCTCACAGATACGCAGTATTTT.

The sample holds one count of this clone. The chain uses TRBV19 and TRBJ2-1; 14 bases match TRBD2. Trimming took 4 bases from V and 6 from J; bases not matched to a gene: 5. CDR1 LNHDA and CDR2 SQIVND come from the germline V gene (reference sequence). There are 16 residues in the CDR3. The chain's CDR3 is CASSKPGLAGVNEQFF. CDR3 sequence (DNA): TGTGCCAGTAGTAAACCGGGACTAGCGGGAGTCAATGAGCAGTTCTTC. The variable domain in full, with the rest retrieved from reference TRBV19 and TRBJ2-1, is DGGITQSPKYLFRKEGQNVTLSCEQNLNHDAMYWYRQDPGQGLRLIYYSQIVNDFQKGDIAEGYSVSREKKESFPLTVTSAQKNPTAFYLCASSKPGLAGVNEQFFGPGTRLTVL.

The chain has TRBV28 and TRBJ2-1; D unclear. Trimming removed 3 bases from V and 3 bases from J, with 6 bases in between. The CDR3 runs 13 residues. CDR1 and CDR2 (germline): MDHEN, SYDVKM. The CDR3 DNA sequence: TGTGCCAGCAGTTTTGGGAACTACAATGAGCAGTTCTTC. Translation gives CASSFGNYNEQFF.

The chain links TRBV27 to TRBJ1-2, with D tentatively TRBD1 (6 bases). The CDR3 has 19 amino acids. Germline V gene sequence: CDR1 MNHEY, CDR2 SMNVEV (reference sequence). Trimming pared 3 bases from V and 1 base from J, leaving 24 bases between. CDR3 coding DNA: TGTGCCAGCAGTTTCAAACCCAGACTTTCGGACAGCGATAACTATGGCTACACCTTC. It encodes CASSFKPRLSDSDNYGYTF.

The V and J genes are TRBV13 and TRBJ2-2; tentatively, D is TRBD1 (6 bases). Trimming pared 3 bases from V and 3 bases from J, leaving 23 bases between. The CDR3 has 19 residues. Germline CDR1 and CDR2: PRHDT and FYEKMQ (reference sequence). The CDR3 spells CASSFHLKFRDTDTGELFF. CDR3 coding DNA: TGTGCCAGCAGCTTCCATCTAAAGTTCCGGGACACCGACACCGGGGAGCTGTTTTTT.